Below are 7 T cell receptor beta chains sequenced from a single sample in a study of shared clonotypes between healthy human individuals. The protocol was immunoSEQ multiplex PCR, while the TCRdb copy is restricted to in-frame clones and leaves out a portion. This sample carries some 2,100,000 clones, roughly 91% of them seen once, and the ten largest clones take 1.7%. Naive CD8 populations comprised CD45RO-negative cells positively selected for CCR7, excluding terminally differentiated effector memory CD45RA+ cells. Sequenced sample: naive CD8+ T cells from PBMCs. The receptors derive from a man aged 18-30 years in good health. Some clones in this sample may be carry-over from other donors' samples.

The CDR3 region has the DNA TGTGCCAGCAGCCCGGGCCGGGGACAGGGGGGGATAAGCTCCTACGAGCAGTACTTC. This sequence encodes CASSPGRGQGGISSYEQYF. This chain connects TRBV11-2 to TRBJ2-7; 11 nucleotides agree with TRBD1. The length of the CDR3 is 19 residues. The germline V gene encodes CDR1 SGHAT and CDR2 FQNNGV. Trimming removed 5 bases from V and 0 bases from J; junction bases left unmatched: 15. Full variable domain (outside the CDR3, taken from reference TRBV11-2 and TRBJ2-7): EAGVAQSPRYKIIEKRQSVAFWCNPISGHATLYWYQQILGQGPKLLIQFQNNGVVDDSQLPKDRFSAERLKGVDSTLKIQPAKLEDSAVYLCASSPGRGQGGISSYEQYFGPGTRLTVT.

The chain couples TRBV11-2 to TRBJ1-1; 10 bases agree with TRBD1. CDR1 SGHAT and CDR2 FQNNGV come from the germline V gene. J gave up 10 bases and V 2 bases, and 19 bases lay outside the gene matches. This CDR3 comprises 18 residues. The CDR3 DNA reads TGTGCCAGCAGCTTACGGCGGGGGACAGGGGCCGGCGACACTAGAGCTTTCTTT. Residues: CASSLRRGTGAGDTRAFF. The full variable domain, with the rest looked up from reference TRBV11-2 and TRBJ1-1, is EAGVAQSPRYKIIEKRQSVAFWCNPISGHATLYWYQQILGQGPKLLIQFQNNGVVDDSQLPKDRFSAERLKGVDSTLKIQPAKLEDSAVYLCASSLRRGTGAGDTRAFFGQGTRLTVV.

V gene TRBV19 combines with J gene TRBJ2-2; perhaps TRBD1 as D (6 bases). The V gene's germline CDR1 is LNHDA and CDR2 SQIVND (reference sequence). The CDR3 runs to 15 residues. Between the trimmed V and J ends, which lost 5 bases and 1 base, there was a span of 11 bases. The CDR3 DNA reads as TGTGCCAGTAGTCTGACAGGCTTGAACACCGGGGAGCTGTTTTTT. Encoded protein: CASSLTGLNTGELFF.

CDR3 nucleotide sequence: TGTGCCAGCAGCCCTCGCGGGACAGGGAATGAAAAACTGTTTTTT. It specifies CASSPRGTGNEKLFF. The rearrangement links TRBV7-9 to TRBJ1-4; 9 nucleotides agree with TRBD1. V shed 5 bases and J 5 bases; nucleotides not matched to a gene: 6. Germline V CDR1 and CDR2: SEHNR, FQNEAQ (reference sequence). The CDR3 runs to 15 residues.

The count of this clone is one. V is TRBV27 and J is TRBJ2-1, with 11 bases fitting TRBD2. Germline loops: CDR1 MNHEY, CDR2 SMNVEV (reference sequence). The CDR3 runs 21 residues. V gave up 2 bases and J gave up 0 bases; unmatched junction bases: 15. Here the CDR3 reads CASSLEPPGLAALSSYNEQFF. DNA of the CDR3: TGTGCCAGCAGTTTAGAACCACCGGGACTAGCGGCATTGAGCTCCTACAATGAGCAGTTCTTC.

This clone was counted only a few times. This rearrangement joins TRBV19 to TRBJ1-1, with TRBD1 matching 8 bases. This CDR3 is 15 amino acids long. V was clipped by 10 bases and J by 3 bases; unmatched bases: 13. Germline CDR1 and CDR2: LNHDA and SQIVND (reference sequence). In DNA, the CDR3 is TGTGCCACCCACCTTCAGGGACAGGTGGACACTGAAGCTTTCTTT. Its translation is CATHLQGQVDTEAFF.

J is TRBJ2-3 and V is TRBV27; D is ambiguous. The V end was cut by 5 bases, the J end by 0 bases, with 12 bases between. CDR3 length equals 15 residues. Germline V gene sequence: CDR1 MNHEY, CDR2 SMNVEV (reference sequence). This CDR3 is CASSGKGFSTDTQYF. CDR3 DNA sequence: TGTGCCAGCAGTGGAAAAGGGTTTAGCACAGATACGCAGTATTTT.